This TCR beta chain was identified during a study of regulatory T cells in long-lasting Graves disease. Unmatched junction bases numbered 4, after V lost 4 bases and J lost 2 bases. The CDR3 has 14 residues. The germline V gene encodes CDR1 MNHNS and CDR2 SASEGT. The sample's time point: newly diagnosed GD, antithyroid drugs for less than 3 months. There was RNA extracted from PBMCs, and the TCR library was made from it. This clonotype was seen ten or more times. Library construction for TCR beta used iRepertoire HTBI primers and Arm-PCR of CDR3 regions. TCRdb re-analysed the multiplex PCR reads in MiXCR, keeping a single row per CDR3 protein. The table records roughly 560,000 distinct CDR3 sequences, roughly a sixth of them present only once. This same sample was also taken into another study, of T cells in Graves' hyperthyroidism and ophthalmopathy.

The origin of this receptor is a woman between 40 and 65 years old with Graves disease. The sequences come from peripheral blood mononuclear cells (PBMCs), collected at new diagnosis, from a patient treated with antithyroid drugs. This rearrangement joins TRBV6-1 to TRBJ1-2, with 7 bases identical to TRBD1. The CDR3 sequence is CASSGTGPNYGYTF. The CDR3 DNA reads TGTGCCAGCAGTGGGACAGGACCCAACTATGGCTACACCTTC.